These 21 T cell receptor beta chains share one sample of origin, sequenced in a study of cytomegalovirus exposure and HLA in healthy donors. The PCR ran on 60 Vbeta and 13 Jbeta primers. Data came from immunoSEQ multiplex PCR; TCRdb stores just in-frame clones and leaves some out. The sample lists 90,000 to 150,000 clones, around 80% occurring once. The sample consisted of PBMCs. These receptors originate from a man aged 45-65 years in good health and CMV-seronegative.

This clone was detected only once. The V call is TRBV19, the J call TRBJ1-1; 7 positions agree with TRBD1. Germline CDR1 reads LNHDA; CDR2 reads SQIVND (reference sequence). The ends lost 3 bases at V and 3 bases at J; junction bases unmatched: 10. This CDR3 is 16 amino acids long. CDR3 loop: CASSIRDSLGDTEAFF. The CDR3 DNA reads as TGTGCCAGTAGTATTAGGGACAGCCTCGGGGACACTGAAGCTTTCTTT.

V gene TRBV5-1 combines with J gene TRBJ1-1; D gene uncertain. Deletions cut 1 base from V and 6 bases from J, with 13 bases between. Germline CDR1 and CDR2: SGHRS and YFSETQ. There are 14 residues in the CDR3. The CDR3 region is CASSLLSNLAEAFF. The CDR3 coding sequence is TGCGCCAGCAGCTTGTTGAGTAATCTGGCTGAAGCTTTCTTT. Supplemented by reference TRBV5-1 and TRBJ1-1, the full variable domain reads KAGVTQTPRYLIKTRGQQVTLSCSPISGHRSVSWYQQTPGQGLQFLFEYFSETQRNKGNFPGRFSGRQFSNSRSEMNVSTLELGDSALYLCASSLLSNLAEAFFGQGTRLTVV.

The chain has TRBV11-1 and TRBJ1-1, with D hard to call. The V gene lost 1 base and the J gene lost 3 bases, with 3 bases spanning the gap. The germline gives CDR1 SGHAT, CDR2 FQDESV (reference sequence). This CDR3 is built from 12 residues. The CDR3 region has the DNA TGTGCCAGCAGCTTAGGAGACACTGAAGCTTTCTTT. Translating it yields CASSLGDTEAFF.

This clone has a handful of counts. The rearrangement links TRBV27 to TRBJ2-2; 8 bases are shared with TRBD2. Germline CDR1 and CDR2: MNHEY and SMNVEV (reference sequence). This CDR3 comprises 14 residues. V was clipped by 0 bases and J by 8 bases; unmatched bases: 2. CDR3 amino acids: CASSLSGGVGELFF. The CDR3 DNA reads as TGTGCCAGCAGTTTATCCGGGGGGGTGGGGGAGCTGTTTTTT.

This chain uses TRBV28 with TRBJ1-2; 9 bases match TRBD1. This CDR3 is 12 amino acids long. Losses at the gene ends were 6 bases for V and 13 bases for J; bases not matched to a gene: 9. Germline values: CDR1 MDHEN, CDR2 SYDVKM. Here the CDR3 DNA reads TGTGCCAGCAGCCCTAGGGACAGGGTCTTCACCTTC. This codes for CASSPRDRVFTF.

The DNA of the CDR3 is TGCGCCAGCAGCTTACGGCAGGGGGCGGCCACCGGGGAGCTGTTTTTT. Translating it yields CASSLRQGAATGELFF. The chain joins TRBV5-1 to TRBJ2-2; 8 nucleotides match TRBD1. Germline V lookup: CDR1 SGHRS, CDR2 YFSETQ. The V gene end was trimmed by 2 bases and the J gene end by 4 bases; junction bases not matched to a gene: 7. This CDR3 contains 16 residues.

The chain links TRBV6-5 to TRBJ1-4; no clear D. Germline assignment: CDR1 MNHEY and CDR2 SVGAGI. Trimming cost V 6 bases and J 2 bases, with 13 bases left between them. The CDR3 contains 15 residues. The CDR3 DNA reads TGTGCCAGCAGGCTCGCAGGTGGGACTAATGAAAAACTGTTTTTT. It is translated as CASRLAGGTNEKLFF.

This clone was recorded once. The chain couples TRBV13 to TRBJ2-1, with 10 positions matching TRBD1. The germline V gene has CDR1 PRHDT and CDR2 FYEKMQ (reference sequence). The CDR3 runs 16 residues. The ends lost 5 bases at V and 7 bases at J; junction bases unmatched: 11. In DNA, the CDR3 is TGTGCCAGCAGCAGACAGGGGGCCCCGAACAGGAATGAGCAGTTCTTC. Translation gives CASSRQGAPNRNEQFF.

This clone was counted a few times. J is TRBJ2-2 and V is TRBV12-5, with D possibly TRBD2 on 5 matching bases. Between the trimmed V and J ends, which lost 6 bases and 0 bases, there was a span of 11 bases. The length of the CDR3 is 15 residues. Germline CDR1 LGHNT, CDR2 FRNRAP. DNA of the CDR3: TGTGCTAGTGGCCCGGACTTAGCGAACACCGGGGAGCTGTTTTTT. It specifies CASGPDLANTGELFF.

This chain connects TRBV28 to TRBJ1-2; D not resolved. CDR1 and CDR2 from the germline V gene are MDHEN and SYDVKM. Deletions cut 2 bases from V and 7 bases from J, with 14 bases between. The CDR3 length is 14 residues. The CDR3 sequence: CASSLSGSYGGYTF. The CDR3 coding sequence is TGTGCCAGCAGTTTAAGTGGGAGCTATGGTGGCTACACCTTC.

The J gene is TRBJ2-1, the V gene TRBV10-3; tentative D call: TRBD2 (5 bases). CDR3 size: 15 residues. V was trimmed by 3 bases and J by 5 bases, leaving 14 bases between them. Germline V gives CDR1 ENHRY, CDR2 SYGVKD. CDR3 sequence reads: CAISERQAAHNEQFF. The CDR3, as DNA: TGTGCCATCAGTGAACGTCAAGCGGCCCACAATGAGCAGTTCTTC.

The chain links TRBV5-8 to TRBJ2-7; TRBD1 might be the D (5 bases). CDR1 and CDR2 (germline): SGHTS, YDEGEE. The V end lost 3 bases, the J end lost 5 bases, and 18 bases lay between the germline ends. The CDR3 covers 15 residues. This CDR3 is CASSWWQGSLNEQYF. CDR3 DNA: TGTGCCAGCAGCTGGTGGCAGGGCAGCCTTAACGAGCAGTACTTC.

The chain is built from TRBV6-6 and TRBJ1-1, with a tentative D call TRBD1 (5 bases). CDR3 length: 14 amino acids. Trimming took off 4 bases at V and 0 bases at J, with 9 bases between the two ends. Germline V gives CDR1 MNHNY, CDR2 SVGAGI (reference sequence). CDR3 coding DNA: TGTGCCAGCAGTTCGACAGTCATGAACACTGAAGCTTTCTTT. Protein sequence: CASSSTVMNTEAFF.

The V and J genes are TRBV6-5 and TRBJ1-6; 9 bases agree with TRBD1. V gave up 2 bases and J gave up 7 bases; unmatched junction bases: 6. The CDR3 is made up of 16 amino acids. Germline CDR1 MNHEY, CDR2 SVGAGI. The CDR3 DNA reads as TGTGCCAGCAGTTACCTTAAAACAGGGGGCAATTCACCCCTCCACTTT. Translating gives CASSYLKTGGNSPLHF.

Worth noting for this clone: The junction departs from the called germline gene at one end, perhaps through a read error. The gene calls are TRBV7-8 and TRBJ1-6; no definite D call. Germline loops: CDR1 SGHVS, CDR2 FQNEAQ. There are 13 residues in the CDR3. The CDR3 sequence is CASTRGGNSPLHF. The CDR3 region has the DNA TGTGCGAGCACCCGGGGAGGGAATTCACCCCTCCACTTT.

This chain connects TRBV7-2 to TRBJ2-7, with TRBD1 matching over 7 bases. J was trimmed by 1 base and V by 5 bases; bases with no gene match: 2. Germline CDR1 SGHTA, CDR2 FQGNSA. The CDR3 totals 13 residues. This chain's CDR3 is CASSQGQSYEQYF. The DNA of the CDR3 is TGTGCCAGCAGCCAGGGACAGTCCTACGAGCAGTACTTC. Full variable domain (rest looked up from reference TRBV7-2 and TRBJ2-7): GAGVSQSPSNKVTEKGKDVELRCDPISGHTALYWYRQSLGQGLEFLIYFQGNSAPDKSGLPSDRFSAERTGGSVSTLTIQRTQQEDSAVYLCASSQGQSYEQYFGPGTRLTVT.

The chain joins TRBV4-3 to TRBJ2-4; 8 bases fit TRBD1. With 1 base clipped from V and 0 bases from J, the junction kept 5 bases outside the gene matches. Germline assignment: CDR1 LGHNA and CDR2 YSLEER. This CDR3 region has 17 residues. CDR3 amino acids: CASSQVRTGLAKNIQYF. CDR3 DNA sequence: TGCGCCAGCAGCCAAGTGAGGACAGGGTTAGCCAAAAACATTCAGTACTTC.

This clone was picked up one time. V gene TRBV7-9 combines with J gene TRBJ2-6, with D possibly matching TRBD1 (6 bases). Trimming pared 5 bases from V and 2 bases from J, leaving 10 bases between. The CDR3 is 15 residues long. Germline values: CDR1 SEHNR, CDR2 FQNEAQ (reference sequence). DNA of the CDR3: TGTGCCAGCAGCCTGACAGGAGCTGGGGCCAACGTCCTGACTTTC. Translation: CASSLTGAGANVLTF.

The chain has TRBV28 and TRBJ1-5; 9 bases are shared with TRBD1. V trimming: 5 bases; J trimming: 3 bases; junction bases outside the gene matches: 8. This CDR3 region has 16 residues. Germline V gene lookup returns CDR1 MDHEN and CDR2 SYDVKM. The CDR3, as DNA: TGTGCCAGCAGTACCCGGACAGGGGTCAACAATCAGCCCCAGCATTTT. Its protein is CASSTRTGVNNQPQHF.

The chain uses TRBV9 and TRBJ1-2, with 9 nucleotides matching TRBD1. The CDR3 length is 14 residues. Germline CDR1 is SGDLS and CDR2 is YYNGEE. The trim removed 0 bases at V and 4 bases at J, leaving 1 base unmatched. The CDR3 reads CASSVEGQGYGYTF. CDR3 nucleotide sequence: TGTGCCAGCAGCGTAGAGGGACAGGGCTATGGCTACACCTTC.

The gene calls are TRBV6-5 and TRBJ1-1; D not certain. CDR3 length equals 12 residues. Per germline, CDR1 MNHEY and CDR2 SVGAGI. The V end was cut by 7 bases, the J end by 4 bases, with 10 bases between. The CDR3 DNA reads TGTGCCAGCATTGGTGTCGGCACTGAAGCTTTCTTT. Protein sequence: CASIGVGTEAFF.